This is a list of T cell receptor beta chains from one sample in a study of cytomegalovirus exposure and HLA in healthy donors. Sequencing used immunoSEQ multiplex PCR; TCRdb keeps in-frame clones, though not all of them. Of 100,000 to 150,000 clones listed, 55% to 75% are singletons. Sequenced: PBMCs. The receptors come from a man aged 50-59 years in good health and CMV-seropositive. Both conserved end residues are part of each CDR3. Each record gives: CDR3 length, V gene, J gene, clone size, D gene, CDR3 protein, CDR3 DNA. The D gene is left open where the match is weak. Clone size is given for some rows only: seen once, a few or many times, or a class if the clone is expanded.

>14|TRBV19|TRBJ1-1|.|.
CASTTTGRNTEAFF
TGTGCCAGTACCACGACAGGACGGAACACTGAAGCTTTCTTT
>13|TRBV6-5|TRBJ2-7|once|TRBD1
CASSPRTGREQYF
TGTGCCAGCAGTCCGCGGACAGGGAGGGAGCAGTACTTC
>15|TRBV6-5|TRBJ2-7|.|.
CASSYSPGGIREQYF
TGTGCCAGCAGTTACTCACCAGGTGGTATACGAGAGCAGTACTTC
>15|TRBV18|TRBJ2-1|.|.
CASSPLDGGLNEQFF
TGTGCCAGCTCACCACTCGACGGGGGGCTAAATGAGCAGTTCTTC
>15|TRBV10-3|TRBJ1-1|.|.
CAISESYGAPTEAFF
TGTGCCATCAGTGAGTCTTATGGGGCCCCCACTGAAGCTTTCTTT
>14|TRBV5-1|TRBJ1-1|once|.
CASSWAPGNTEAFF
TGCGCCAGCAGCTGGGCCCCCGGGAACACTGAAGCTTTCTTT
>15|TRBV7-3|TRBJ2-2|.|.
CASSLMGTDTGELFF
TGTGCCAGCAGCTTAATGGGGACTGACACCGGGGAGCTGTTTTTT
>15|TRBV7-2|TRBJ1-5|few|TRBD1
CASSRDRYSNQPQHF
TGTGCCAGCAGCCGGGACAGGTATAGCAATCAGCCCCAGCATTTT
>15|TRBV19|TRBJ1-5|.|TRBD1
CASSKDRGGNQPQHF
TGTGCCAGTAGCAAAGACAGGGGTGGGAATCAGCCCCAGCATTTT
>14|TRBV9|TRBJ2-7|.|TRBD2
CASSVEGLDYEQYF
TGTGCCAGCAGCGTAGAGGGACTAGACTACGAGCAGTACTTC
>17|TRBV7-2|TRBJ2-7|few|TRBD1
CASSLVQWRGQGNEQYF
TGTGCCAGCAGCTTAGTCCAATGGCGGGGACAGGGGAACGAGCAGTACTTC
>14|TRBV6-1|TRBJ1-3|.|.
CASSDSGSGNTIYF
TGTGCCAGCAGTGATTCAGGCTCTGGAAACACCATATATTTT
>13|TRBV7-3|TRBJ2-3|.|TRBD2
CASSSLAGGTQYF
TGTGCCAGCAGCTCCCTAGCGGGTGGGACGCAGTATTTT
>11|TRBV19|TRBJ2-2|.|.
CASSYTGELFF
TGTGCCAGTAGCTACACCGGGGAGCTGTTTTTT
>12|TRBV5-4|TRBJ1-2|few|.
CASSLEAGGYTF
TGTGCCAGCAGCTTGGAAGCGGGTGGCTACACCTTC
>13|TRBV9|TRBJ1-2|.|.
CASSPAGLEGYTF
TGTGCCAGCAGCCCGGCGGGGCTCGAGGGCTACACCTTC
>19|TRBV10-2|TRBJ1-2|few|TRBD1
CASSESLSGGPPLGYGYTF
TGCGCCAGCAGTGAGTCTCTGTCAGGGGGGCCACCCTTGGGCTATGGCTACACCTTC
>13|TRBV7-8|TRBJ1-2|once|.
CASSLGGGYGYTF
TGTGCCAGCAGCTTAGGCGGGGGCTATGGCTACACCTTC
>12|TRBV28|TRBJ2-7|.|.
CASSSDRYEQYF
TGTGCCAGCAGCTCCGACAGGTACGAGCAGTACTTC
>13|TRBV11-1|TRBJ2-1|.|TRBD2
CASSQGTTYEQFF
TGTGCCAGCAGCCAAGGGACTACATATGAGCAGTTCTTC
>17|TRBV19|TRBJ1-5|.|TRBD1
CASSIPRGLVGNQPQHF
TGTGCCAGTAGTATCCCCAGGGGGCTTGTAGGCAATCAGCCCCAGCATTTT
>14|TRBV18|TRBJ2-7|.|TRBD1
CASSPGQPPDEQYF
TGTGCCAGCTCACCGGGACAGCCGCCTGACGAGCAGTACTTC
>14|TRBV5-1|TRBJ2-5|.|TRBD2
CASSFSGAQETQYF
TGCGCCAGCAGCTTTAGCGGGGCCCAAGAGACCCAGTACTTC
>13|TRBV27|TRBJ1-2|.|.
CASSEGRGYGYTF
TGTGCCAGCAGTGAGGGAAGAGGTTATGGCTACACCTTC
>14|TRBV27|TRBJ1-2|.|TRBD1
CASSYRGANYGYTF
TGTGCCAGCAGCTACAGGGGAGCTAACTATGGCTACACCTTC
>14|TRBV5-5|TRBJ1-1|.|.
CASSLRLPNTEAFF
TGTGCCAGCAGCTTGAGACTTCCCAACACTGAAGCTTTCTTT
>13|TRBV4-2|TRBJ2-7|.|.
CASSQDTVYEQYF
TGTGCCAGCAGCCAAGATACGGTGTACGAGCAGTACTTC
>18|TRBV5-1|TRBJ1-3|.|.
CASSITGTSYTSGNTIYF
TGCGCCAGCAGCATTACCGGGACATCCTATACTTCTGGAAACACCATATATTTT
>16|TRBV19|TRBJ1-5|.|TRBD1
CASSKGGQGQGQPQHF
TGTGCCAGTAGTAAAGGAGGACAGGGGCAGGGGCAGCCCCAGCATTTT
>15|TRBV27|TRBJ2-5|.|TRBD2
CASSSSGGASETQYF
TGTGCCAGCAGTTCCAGCGGGGGGGCCTCAGAGACCCAGTACTTC
>13|TRBV5-1|TRBJ2-7|.|TRBD1
CASSLGTGYEQYF
TGCGCCAGCAGCTTGGGGACAGGTTACGAGCAGTACTTC
>14|TRBV6-1|TRBJ2-1|few|.
CASYLSVSYNEQFF
TGTGCCAGCTACCTATCGGTCTCATACAATGAGCAGTTCTTC
>13|TRBV11-2|TRBJ1-1|.|.
CASSLVAGTEAFF
TGTGCCAGCAGCTTAGTCGCGGGCACTGAAGCTTTCTTT
>14|TRBV25-1|TRBJ1-2|few|TRBD1
CASSGTGGLYGYTF
TGTGCCAGCAGTGGGACAGGGGGCCTTTATGGCTACACCTTC
>14|TRBV5-6|TRBJ1-2|once|.
CASSPLGRGYGYTF
TGTGCCAGCAGCCCGCTGGGCAGGGGCTATGGCTACACCTTC
>13|TRBV7-9|TRBJ2-5|.|.
CASRLAGGGTQYF
TGTGCCAGCAGATTGGCAGGAGGAGGGACCCAGTACTTC
>18|TRBV5-1|TRBJ1-1|.|TRBD1
CASSLGDRVGYRGTEAFF
TGCGCCAGCAGCTTGGGGGACAGGGTGGGTTATCGGGGTACTGAAGCTTTCTTT
>15|TRBV5-4|TRBJ2-3|once|.
CASSLGWTSTDTQYF
TGTGCCAGCAGCTTAGGCTGGACATCCACAGATACGCAGTATTTT
>17|TRBV5-1|TRBJ1-1|.|TRBD1
CASSSRARQGVNTEAFF
TGCGCCAGCAGCTCCCGAGCCCGCCAGGGGGTGAACACTGAAGCTTTCTTT
>14|TRBV6-6|TRBJ1-5|.|TRBD1
CASWGQGPNQPQHF
TGTGCCAGCTGGGGACAGGGCCCTAATCAGCCCCAGCATTTT
>11|TRBV20-1|TRBJ1-1|.|.
CSAVIKGGAFF
TGCAGTGCGGTCATCAAGGGAGGGGCTTTCTTT
>15|TRBV9|TRBJ2-2|once|.
CASSVGQGNTGELFF
TGTGCCAGCAGCGTAGGTCAGGGGAACACCGGGGAGCTGTTTTTT
>14|TRBV5-1|TRBJ2-7|.|TRBD1
CASSLGQDTYEQYF
TGCGCCAGCAGCCTCGGACAGGATACCTACGAGCAGTACTTC
>17|TRBV9|TRBJ2-1|.|TRBD2
CASSWSSGGAGLNEQFF
TGTGCCAGCAGCTGGTCTAGCGGGGGGGCTGGTCTGAATGAGCAGTTCTTC
>15|TRBV7-2|TRBJ2-3|.|.
CASSLRRGRIDTQYF
TGTGCCAGCAGCCTCCGGAGGGGTCGGATAGATACGCAGTATTTT
>14|TRBV6-5|TRBJ1-1|.|TRBD1
CASSSRDRGTEAFF
TGTGCCAGCAGTTCCCGGGACAGGGGCACTGAAGCTTTCTTT
>12|TRBV4-3|TRBJ2-7|.|.
CASSQGPGEQYF
TGCGCCAGCAGCCAAGGGCCAGGCGAGCAGTACTTC
>16|TRBV19|TRBJ2-2|once|TRBD1
CASSPRTGFGTGELFF
TGTGCCAGTAGCCCTCGGACAGGCTTCGGGACCGGGGAGCTGTTTTTT
>14|TRBV29-1|TRBJ2-1|.|TRBD2
CSVSGRSSYNEQFF
TGCAGCGTCAGCGGGAGGAGCTCCTACAATGAGCAGTTCTTC
>14|TRBV7-8|TRBJ1-4|.|TRBD1
CASGPGQGNEKLFF
TGTGCCAGCGGCCCGGGACAGGGAAATGAAAAACTGTTTTTT
>14|TRBV7-9|TRBJ1-3|.|TRBD1
CASSLGTGGNTIYF
TGTGCCAGCAGCTTAGGGACAGGAGGAAACACCATATATTTT
>13|TRBV7-9|TRBJ1-2|.|.
CASSFGQNYGYTF
TGTGCCAGCAGCTTTGGACAGAACTATGGCTACACCTTC
>16|TRBV5-1|TRBJ2-3|.|TRBD1
CASSLSPGQGTDTQYF
TGCGCCAGCAGCCTATCCCCGGGACAGGGGACAGATACGCAGTATTTT
>12|TRBV11-3|TRBJ1-3|.|TRBD1
CASSFSGGPVYF
TGTGCCAGCAGCTTTTCAGGGGGACCCGTATATTTT
>11|TRBV7-6|TRBJ1-6|.|.
CASSSGDTLHF
TGTGCCAGCAGCTCAGGGGATACCCTCCACTTT
>14|TRBV7-6|TRBJ2-7|.|.
CASSFAGGSYEQYF
TGTGCCAGCAGCTTCGCCGGGGGATCCTACGAGCAGTACTTC
>14|TRBV19|TRBJ2-3|once|TRBD1
CASRSRDRDHTQYF
TGTGCCAGTAGGTCCCGGGACAGGGACCATACGCAGTATTTT
>15|TRBV19|TRBJ1-5|.|.
CASSISGASGQPQHF
TGTGCCAGTAGTATTTCAGGGGCGTCGGGTCAGCCCCAGCATTTT
>15|TRBV5-1|TRBJ1-2|.|TRBD1
CASSLGVTGKDGYTF
TGCGCCAGCAGCCTAGGAGTGACAGGGAAAGATGGCTACACCTTC
>15|TRBV7-9|TRBJ1-4|once|TRBD1
CASSTDGTGSEKLFF
TGTGCCAGCAGCACAGACGGGACAGGGAGTGAAAAACTGTTTTTT